The 17 T cell receptor beta chains below come from one sample, sequenced in a study of shared T cell receptors in the human thymus. Sequenced by immunoSEQ multiplex PCR; TCRdb stores in-frame clones only, minus some. The sample has approximately 400,000 clones; 85% to 95% are singletons. Input material: thymocytes. Every receptor here comes from a human donor.

The chain links TRBV15 to TRBJ2-4; D is possibly TRBD1 (5 bases). The germline gives CDR1 LNHNV, CDR2 YYDKDF (reference sequence). V lost 0 bases to trimming and J lost 0 bases, with 18 bases between them. CDR3 length: 19 residues. CDR3 DNA: TGTGCCACCAGCAGAGAACGGTTTACAGGCCAACTAGCCAAAAACATTCAGTACTTC. Its translation: CATSRERFTGQLAKNIQYF.

The V gene is TRBV12-2, the J gene TRBJ2-7; no DNA check was done on the table's D call, TRBD2. TRBV12-2 is a documented pseudogene. CDR3 length: 13 residues. CDR3 loop: CASRLTPRYEQYF. The CDR3 DNA reads as TGTGCAAGTCGCTTAACCCCCCGGTACGAGCAGTACTTC.

J is TRBJ2-3 and V is TRBV5-4; perhaps TRBD2 as D (5 bases). Trimming shortened V by 3 bases and J by 5 bases, and 22 bases separated the two germline ends. Germline lookup yields CDR1 SGHNT and CDR2 YYREEE (reference sequence). The CDR3 length is 17 residues. The CDR3 nucleotides are TGTGCCAGCAGCTCGAGCGGATTGGGGAGCGTAGGAGATACGCAGTATTTT. It specifies CASSSSGLGSVGDTQYF.

The chain has TRBV6-5 and TRBJ2-7; TRBD1 matches at 10 bases. The V gene's germline CDR1 is MNHEY and CDR2 SVGAGI. V shed 10 bases, J shed 4 bases, and the junction held 7 bases outside the gene matches. The length of the CDR3 is 13 residues. The CDR3: CATRDRGRYEQYF. CDR3 in DNA: TGTGCCACCCGGGACAGGGGACGGTACGAGCAGTACTTC.

For the CDR3, the DNA is TGTGCCAGCAGTTTGAAGAGTGGGGGGGGACAGGGAACAGATACGCAGTATTTT. The encoded protein is CASSLKSGGGQGTDTQYF. The rearrangement uses TRBV28 and TRBJ2-3; 9 positions match TRBD1. The J segment lost 3 bases and the V segment lost 3 bases, leaving 13 bases of the junction unmatched. This CDR3 is 18 amino acids long. From germline, CDR1 is MDHEN and CDR2 SYDVKM.

For the CDR3, the DNA is TGTGCCAGCAGCCGCCACAGGGGTCACTCCTACGAGCAGTACTTC. Encoded protein: CASSRHRGHSYEQYF. The chain carries TRBV5-8 and TRBJ2-7, with 7 positions matching TRBD1. V shed 4 bases, J shed 0 bases, and the junction held 7 bases outside the gene matches. This CDR3 has 15 residues. Germline lookup yields CDR1 SGHTS and CDR2 YDEGEE.

The J gene is TRBJ2-7, the V gene TRBV7-8, with D possibly TRBD2 on 5 matching bases. Trimming pared 5 bases from V and 4 bases from J, leaving 15 bases between. Germline V gives CDR1 SGHVS, CDR2 FQNEAQ. The CDR3 contains 14 residues. This CDR3 is CASSPPAGEYEQYF. For the CDR3, the DNA is TGTGCCAGCAGCCCACCCGCCGGGGAGTACGAGCAGTACTTC. The variable domain in full, with the rest retrieved from reference TRBV7-8 and TRBJ2-7, is GAGVSQSPRYKVAKRGQDVALRCDPISGHVSLFWYQQALGQGPEFLTYFQNEAQLDKSGLPSDRFFAERPEGSVSTLKIQRTQQEDSAVYLCASSPPAGEYEQYFGPGTRLTVT.

The gene calls are TRBV6-5 and TRBJ1-2, with 11 bases fitting TRBD1. CDR3 length: 14 residues. The germline V gene has CDR1 MNHEY and CDR2 SVGAGI. V shed 6 bases, J shed 6 bases, and the junction held 6 bases outside the gene matches. The CDR3 is CASSLRGQGDGYTF. The CDR3 DNA reads as TGTGCCAGCAGCCTGAGGGGACAGGGGGATGGCTACACCTTC.

A few counts support this clone. V is TRBV19 and J is TRBJ2-5; 8 nucleotides agree with TRBD2. The CDR3 loop spans 15 amino acids. The ends lost 5 bases at V and 6 bases at J; junction bases unmatched: 11. Germline CDR1 and CDR2: LNHDA and SQIVND (reference sequence). CDR3 loop: CASSHPAGERQTQYF. The CDR3 bases are TGTGCCAGTAGTCACCCAGCGGGAGAGCGGCAGACCCAGTACTTC.

The J gene is TRBJ1-1, the V gene TRBV28; 7 bases are shared with TRBD1. The germline V gene has CDR1 MDHEN and CDR2 SYDVKM. V was clipped by 3 bases and J by 1 base; unmatched bases: 8. There are 16 residues in the CDR3. CDR3 nucleotides: TGTGCCAGCAGTTTTTGTCCGCAGGGGGAGAACACTGAAGCTTTCTTT. This encodes CASSFCPQGENTEAFF.

The chain carries TRBV27 and TRBJ2-3; 12 bases agree with TRBD2. The junction had 15 bases not matched to a gene; V was cut back by 5 bases and J by 3 bases. The CDR3 is 19 amino acids. Germline CDR1 MNHEY, CDR2 SMNVEV (reference sequence). CDR3 sequence reads: CASSGPGLAGPWATDTQYF. The CDR3 nucleotides are TGTGCCAGCAGTGGGCCGGGACTAGCGGGCCCCTGGGCGACAGATACGCAGTATTTT.

The rearrangement uses TRBV4-2 and TRBJ2-7, with D possibly TRBD1 on 6 matching bases. Germline V gives CDR1 LGHNA, CDR2 YNFKEQ. V lost 5 bases, J lost 2 bases, and 13 bases lay in between. The CDR3 is made up of 14 amino acids. CDR3 sequence (DNA): TGTGCCAGCAGCTTGACAGGCGCCCCCTACGAGCAGTACTTC. It is translated as CASSLTGAPYEQYF.

The chain has TRBV6-1 and TRBJ1-4; TRBD1 might be the D (6 bases). Trimming removed 4 bases from V and 8 bases from J, with 23 bases in between. The germline gives CDR1 MNHNS, CDR2 SASEGT. This CDR3 contains 17 residues. In nucleotides, the CDR3 is TGTGCCAGCAGTGGCGTTAAGCGGGGGAAGGGGGTAGAAAAACTGTTTTTT. It specifies CASSGVKRGKGVEKLFF.

V and J are TRBV12-5 and TRBJ1-5; no definite D call. Trimming stripped 1 base from V and 0 bases from J, with 10 bases between. The CDR3 has 16 residues. Per the germline V gene, CDR1 is LGHNT and CDR2 is FRNRAP. The CDR3 sequence is CASGLDLDRSNQPQHF. DNA of the CDR3: TGTGCTAGTGGTTTGGATCTGGACCGTAGCAATCAGCCCCAGCATTTT.

J is TRBJ2-7 and V is TRBV5-1; 8 bases match TRBD1. This CDR3 comprises 17 residues. V lost 0 bases and J lost 3; bases outside the gene matches: 11. CDR1 is SGHRS, CDR2 YFSETQ, per germline. The CDR3 protein is CASSLGTGSLTGYEQYF. The CDR3 DNA reads as TGCGCCAGCAGCTTGGGGACAGGGTCGTTAACGGGCTACGAGCAGTACTTC.

The rearrangement joins TRBV10-2 to TRBJ2-7; 12 nucleotides match TRBD2. The CDR3 is 13 residues long. CDR1 is WSHSY and CDR2 is SAAADI in the germline V gene. V shed 11 bases and J 4 bases; nucleotides not matched to a gene: 6. CDR3 in amino acids: CAASGRAGYEQYF. The CDR3 bases are TGCGCCGCTAGCGGGAGGGCCGGATACGAGCAGTACTTC.

V and J are TRBV7-8 and TRBJ2-3; no firm D call. Germline V gene lookup returns CDR1 SGHVS and CDR2 FQNEAQ. The CDR3 covers 11 residues. With 5 bases removed from V and 7 bases from J, the gap between germline ends came to 7 bases. CDR3 in DNA: TGTGCCAGCAGCACGACGAATACGCAGTATTTT. Its translation: CASSTTNTQYF. Filled out from reference TRBV7-8 and TRBJ2-3, the complete variable domain reads GAGVSQSPRYKVAKRGQDVALRCDPISGHVSLFWYQQALGQGPEFLTYFQNEAQLDKSGLPSDRFFAERPEGSVSTLKIQRTQQEDSAVYLCASSTTNTQYFGPGTRLTVL.